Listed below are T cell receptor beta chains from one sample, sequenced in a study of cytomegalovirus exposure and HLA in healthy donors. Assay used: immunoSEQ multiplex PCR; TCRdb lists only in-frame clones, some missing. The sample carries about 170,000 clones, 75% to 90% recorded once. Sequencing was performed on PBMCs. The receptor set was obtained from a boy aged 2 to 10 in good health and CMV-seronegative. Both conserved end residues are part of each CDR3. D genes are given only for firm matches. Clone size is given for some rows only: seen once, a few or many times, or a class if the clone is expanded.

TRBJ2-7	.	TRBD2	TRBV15	TGTGCCACCAGCAGAGGGGGGGGCGGGAGGACCTACGAGCAGTACTTC	CATSRGGGGRTYEQYF
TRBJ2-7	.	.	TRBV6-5	TGTGCCAGCAGTTACAAGGCGGGACCCTCCTACGAGCAGTACTTC	CASSYKAGPSYEQYF
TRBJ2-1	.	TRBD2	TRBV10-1	TGCGCCAGCAGTAGCGGGGCCTCCTACAATGAGCAGTTCTTC	CASSSGASYNEQFF
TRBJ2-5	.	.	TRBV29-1	TGCAGCGTGGACCCGGCAGGGCGGGAGACCCAGTACTTC	CSVDPAGRETQYF
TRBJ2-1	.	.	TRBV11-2	TGTGCCAGCAGCCCTTTCAATGAGCAGTTCTTC	CASSPFNEQFF
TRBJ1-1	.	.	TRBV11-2	TGTGCCAGCAGGCGGGGGCCTACGAACACTGAAGCTTTCTTT	CASRRGPTNTEAFF
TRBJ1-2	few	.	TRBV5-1	TGCGCCAGCAGCTTGGGGGGCAGAGAAACCTATGGCTACACCTTC	CASSLGGRETYGYTF
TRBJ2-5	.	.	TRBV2	TGTGCCAGCAGACAATGGACAGTTCAAGAGACCCAGTACTTC	CASRQWTVQETQYF
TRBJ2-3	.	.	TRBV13	TGTGCCAGCAGCCTAAGGTTTGCTGGCGAACCAAAGACTACAGATACGCAGTATTTT	CASSLRFAGEPKTTDTQYF
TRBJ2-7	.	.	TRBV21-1	TGTGCCAGCAGCAAAGACGGTTACCTCCCGGACGAGCAGTACTTC	CASSKDGYLPDEQYF
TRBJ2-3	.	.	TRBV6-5	TGTGCCAGCAGGACTAGCACAGATACGCAGTATTTT	CASRTSTDTQYF
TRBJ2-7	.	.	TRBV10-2	TGCGCCAGCACCCACAGGGGAGGAAGCTACGAGCAGTACTTC	CASTHRGGSYEQYF
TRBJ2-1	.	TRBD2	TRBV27	TGTGCCACGGGGGGTCCAGGGTCGGGGAATGAGCAGTTCTTC	CATGGPGSGNEQFF
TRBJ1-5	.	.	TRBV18	TGTGCCAGCTCACCATCTGAGGTAGGGGCGCGGCCCCAGCATTTT	CASSPSEVGARPQHF
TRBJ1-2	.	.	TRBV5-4	TGTGCCAGCAGCTTGGACAGCTTTGGCTACACCTTC	CASSLDSFGYTF
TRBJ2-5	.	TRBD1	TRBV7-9	TGTGCCAGCAGCTCTGACAGGGAGATCGAGACCCAGTACTTC	CASSSDREIETQYF
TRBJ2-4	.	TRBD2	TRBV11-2	TGTGCCAGCAGCTTAACGACTAGCGGGGGGACCAAAAACATTCAGTACTTC	CASSLTTSGGTKNIQYF
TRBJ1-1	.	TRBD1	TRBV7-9	TGTGCCAGCAGCTTAGGTCCCGGACAGGAGGGTGAAGCTTTCTTT	CASSLGPGQEGEAFF
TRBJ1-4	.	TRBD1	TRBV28	TGTGCCAGCAGCCTAAGGACAGGGGCAGGAGAAAAACTGTTTTTT	CASSLRTGAGEKLFF
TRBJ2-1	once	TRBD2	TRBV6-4	TGTGCCAGCAGTGACTCTGATAGCGGGGGAAGCTCCTACAATGAGCAGTTCTTC	CASSDSDSGGSSYNEQFF
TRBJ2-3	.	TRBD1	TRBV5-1	TGCGCCAGCAGACTGCTTCAGACAGGGGCGTCAGATACGCAGTATTTT	CASRLLQTGASDTQYF
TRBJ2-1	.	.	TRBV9	TGTGCCAGCAGCGCATCGTTACACCGGTCTAGGTCCTACAATGAGCAGTTCTTC	CASSASLHRSRSYNEQFF
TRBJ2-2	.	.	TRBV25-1	TGTGCCAGCAGTCCAGAGAACACCGGGGAGCTGTTTTTT	CASSPENTGELFF
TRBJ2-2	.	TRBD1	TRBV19	TGTGCCAGTACCTGGGACAGGGTAAACACCGGGGAGCTGTTTTTT	CASTWDRVNTGELFF
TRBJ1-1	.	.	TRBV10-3	TGTGCCATCAGTGGGGGGGGAATCCGCACTGAAGCTTTCTTT	CAISGGGIRTEAFF